The present T cell receptor (beta chain) was sequenced within a study of blood T cell repertoires in COVID-19. Study-level information: Samples of COVID-19 (acute and convalescent) were obtained from the United States, Italy and Spain.

The germline V gene has CDR1 SQVTM and CDR2 ANQGSEA. The V gene lost 1 base and the J gene lost 4 bases, with 13 bases spanning the gap. This CDR3 region has 14 residues. Original data processing: Reference gene primer amplification gave nucleated cell count estimates. The table came from immunoSEQ multiplex PCR; TCRdb's copy has only in-frame clones and leaves some out. The V and J calls and clone size come from that table; D and trimming were worked out from the DNA. The table lists just under 350,000 clones, around nine tenths of them singletons. This clonotype originated in a woman aged 18 to 35 who had recovered from COVID-19. The chain couples TRBV29-1 to TRBJ1-2; possible D gene TRBD1, 6 bases. Specimen: peripheral blood. The CDR3 sequence: CSVEVRQGTYGYTF. The CDR3 DNA reads TGCAGCGTTGAAGTCCGCCAGGGGACCTATGGCTACACCTTC.